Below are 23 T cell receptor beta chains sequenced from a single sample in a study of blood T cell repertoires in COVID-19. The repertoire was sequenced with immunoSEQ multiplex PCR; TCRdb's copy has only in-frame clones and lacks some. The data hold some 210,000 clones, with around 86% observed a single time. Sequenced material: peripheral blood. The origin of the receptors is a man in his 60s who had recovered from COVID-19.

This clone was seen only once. The CDR3 coding sequence is TGTGCCAGCAGCTCCGGGACTAGCGGGTCTAACACCGGGGAGCTGTTTTTT. It yields the protein CASSSGTSGSNTGELFF. This sequence joins TRBV7-6 and TRBJ2-2; 12 bases match TRBD2. V shed 4 bases, J shed 2 bases, and the junction held 5 bases outside the gene matches. CDR3 length: 17 residues. CDR1 SGHVS and CDR2 FNYEAQ come from the germline V gene.

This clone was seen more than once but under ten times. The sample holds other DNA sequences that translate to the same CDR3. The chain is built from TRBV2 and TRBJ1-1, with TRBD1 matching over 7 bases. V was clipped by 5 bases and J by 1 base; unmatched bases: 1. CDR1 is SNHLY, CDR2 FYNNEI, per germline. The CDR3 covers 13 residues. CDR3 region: CASSRQGNTEAFF. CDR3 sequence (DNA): TGTGCCAGCAGTAGACAGGGGAACACTGAAGCTTTCTTT.

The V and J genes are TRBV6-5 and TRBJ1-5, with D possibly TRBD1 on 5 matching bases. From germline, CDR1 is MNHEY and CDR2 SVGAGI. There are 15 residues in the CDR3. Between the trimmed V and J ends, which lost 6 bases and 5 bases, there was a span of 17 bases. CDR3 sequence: CASRGVGGFDQPQHF. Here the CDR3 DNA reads TGTGCCAGCAGGGGAGTGGGGGGTTTTGATCAGCCCCAGCATTTT.

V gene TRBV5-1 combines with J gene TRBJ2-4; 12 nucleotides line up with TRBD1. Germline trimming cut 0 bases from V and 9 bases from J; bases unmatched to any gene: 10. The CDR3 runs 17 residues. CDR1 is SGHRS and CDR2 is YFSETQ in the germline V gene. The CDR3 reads CASSLDAGQGALPIQYF. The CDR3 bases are TGCGCCAGCAGCTTGGACGCGGGACAGGGGGCGCTTCCCATTCAGTACTTC.

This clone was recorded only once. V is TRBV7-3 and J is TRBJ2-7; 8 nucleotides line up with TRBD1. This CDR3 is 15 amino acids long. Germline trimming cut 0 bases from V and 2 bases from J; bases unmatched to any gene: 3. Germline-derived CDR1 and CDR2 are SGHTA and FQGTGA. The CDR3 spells CASSLTGTGPYEQYF. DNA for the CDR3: TGTGCCAGCAGCTTAACAGGGACAGGACCCTACGAGCAGTACTTC.

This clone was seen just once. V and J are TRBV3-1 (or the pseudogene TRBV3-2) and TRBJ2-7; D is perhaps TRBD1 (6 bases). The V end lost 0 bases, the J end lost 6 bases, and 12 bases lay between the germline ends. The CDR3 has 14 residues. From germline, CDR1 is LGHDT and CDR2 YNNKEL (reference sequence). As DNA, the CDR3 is TGTGCCAGCAGCCAAGACAGGGGATCCGTCGAGCAGTACTTC. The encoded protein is CASSQDRGSVEQYF.

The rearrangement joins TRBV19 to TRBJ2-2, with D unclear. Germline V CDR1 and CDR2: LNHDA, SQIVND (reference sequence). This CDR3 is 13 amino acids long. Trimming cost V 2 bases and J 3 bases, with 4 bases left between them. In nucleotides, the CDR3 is TGTGCCAGTAGTATACTCCACACCGGGGAGCTGTTTTTT. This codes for CASSILHTGELFF. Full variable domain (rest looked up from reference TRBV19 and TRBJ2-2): DGGITQSPKYLFRKEGQNVTLSCEQNLNHDAMYWYRQDPGQGLRLIYYSQIVNDFQKGDIAEGYSVSREKKESFPLTVTSAQKNPTAFYLCASSILHTGELFFGEGSRLTVL.

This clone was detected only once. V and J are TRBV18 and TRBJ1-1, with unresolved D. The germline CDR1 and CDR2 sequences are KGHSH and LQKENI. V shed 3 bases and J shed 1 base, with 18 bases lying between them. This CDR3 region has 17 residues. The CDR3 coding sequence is TGTGCCAGCTCACCCGGATTGGGCAAGCCAAAGAACACTGAAGCTTTCTTT. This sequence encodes CASSPGLGKPKNTEAFF.

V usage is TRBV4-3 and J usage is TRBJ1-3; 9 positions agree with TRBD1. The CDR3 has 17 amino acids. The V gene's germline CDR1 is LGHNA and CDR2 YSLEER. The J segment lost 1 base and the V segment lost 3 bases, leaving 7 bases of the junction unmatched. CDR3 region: CASSHMGQGVSGNTIYF. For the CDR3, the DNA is TGCGCCAGCAGCCATATGGGACAGGGAGTGTCTGGAAACACCATATATTTT.

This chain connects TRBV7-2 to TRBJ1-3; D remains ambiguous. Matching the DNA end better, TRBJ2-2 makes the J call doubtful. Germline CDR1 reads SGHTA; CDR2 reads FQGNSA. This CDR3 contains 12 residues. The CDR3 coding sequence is TGTGCCAGCAGCTTAACCCCCGGGGAGCTGTTTTTT. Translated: CASSLTPGELFF.

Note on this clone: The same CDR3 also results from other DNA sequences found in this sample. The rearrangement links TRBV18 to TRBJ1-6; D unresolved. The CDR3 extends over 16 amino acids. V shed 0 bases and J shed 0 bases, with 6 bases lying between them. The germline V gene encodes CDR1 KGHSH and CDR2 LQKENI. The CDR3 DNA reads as TGTGCCAGCTCACCACCAGGGAGCTCCTATAATTCACCCCTCCACTTT. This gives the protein CASSPPGSSYNSPLHF.

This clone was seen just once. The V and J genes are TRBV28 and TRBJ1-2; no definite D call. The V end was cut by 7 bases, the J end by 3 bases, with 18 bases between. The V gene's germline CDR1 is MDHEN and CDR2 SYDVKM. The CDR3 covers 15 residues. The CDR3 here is CASNLAGGRDYGYTF. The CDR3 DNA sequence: TGTGCCAGCAACCTGGCCGGCGGCAGAGACTATGGCTACACCTTC.

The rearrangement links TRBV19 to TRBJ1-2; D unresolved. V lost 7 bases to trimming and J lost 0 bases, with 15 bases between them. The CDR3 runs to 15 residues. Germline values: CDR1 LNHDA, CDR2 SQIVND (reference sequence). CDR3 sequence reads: CASTTTRAPNYGYTF. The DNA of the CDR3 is TGTGCCAGTACTACGACTAGGGCTCCTAACTATGGCTACACCTTC.

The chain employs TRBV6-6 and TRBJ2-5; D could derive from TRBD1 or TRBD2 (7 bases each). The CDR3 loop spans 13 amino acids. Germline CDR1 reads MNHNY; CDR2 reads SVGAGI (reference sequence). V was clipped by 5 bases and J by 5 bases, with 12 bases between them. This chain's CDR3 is CASSQGGVETQYF. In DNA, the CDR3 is TGTGCCAGCAGTCAGGGGGGGGTGGAGACCCAGTACTTC.

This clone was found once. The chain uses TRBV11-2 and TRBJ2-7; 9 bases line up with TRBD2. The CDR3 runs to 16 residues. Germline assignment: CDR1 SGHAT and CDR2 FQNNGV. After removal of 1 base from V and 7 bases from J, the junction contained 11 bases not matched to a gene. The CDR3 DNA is TGTGCCAGCAGCTTAGCCCACCTAGCGGGGTTGGGGGAGCAGTACTTC. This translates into CASSLAHLAGLGEQYF.

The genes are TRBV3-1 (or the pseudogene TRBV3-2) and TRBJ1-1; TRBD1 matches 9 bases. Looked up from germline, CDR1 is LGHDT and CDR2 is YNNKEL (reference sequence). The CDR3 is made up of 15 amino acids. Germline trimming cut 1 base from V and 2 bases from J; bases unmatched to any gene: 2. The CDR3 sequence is CASSQGGQGNTEAFF. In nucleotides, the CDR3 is TGTGCCAGCAGCCAAGGGGGACAGGGAAACACTGAAGCTTTCTTT.

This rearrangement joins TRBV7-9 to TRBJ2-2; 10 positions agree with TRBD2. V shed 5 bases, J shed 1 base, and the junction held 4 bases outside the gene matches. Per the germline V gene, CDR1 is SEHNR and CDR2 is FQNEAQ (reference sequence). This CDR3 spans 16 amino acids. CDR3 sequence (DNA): TGTGCCAGCAGCCTCCGGACTAGCGGGAACACCGGGGAGCTGTTTTTT. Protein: CASSLRTSGNTGELFF.

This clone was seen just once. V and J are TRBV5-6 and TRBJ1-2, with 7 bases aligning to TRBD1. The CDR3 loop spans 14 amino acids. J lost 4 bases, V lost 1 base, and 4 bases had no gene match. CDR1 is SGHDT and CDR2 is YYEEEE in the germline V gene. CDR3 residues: CASSLRTGLYGYTF. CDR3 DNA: TGTGCCAGCAGCTTGAGGACAGGCCTCTATGGCTACACCTTC.

The CDR3 loop reads CASSSAQLAGSSTDTQYF. For the CDR3, the DNA is TGCGCCAGCAGCTCAGCCCAACTAGCGGGGTCTAGCACAGATACGCAGTATTTT. This chain connects TRBV5-1 to TRBJ2-3; 10 bases are a match to TRBD2. The CDR3 is 18 amino acids. V lost 3 bases to trimming and J lost 0 bases; unmatched junction nucleotides: 10. The germline CDR1 and CDR2 sequences are SGHRS and YFSETQ.

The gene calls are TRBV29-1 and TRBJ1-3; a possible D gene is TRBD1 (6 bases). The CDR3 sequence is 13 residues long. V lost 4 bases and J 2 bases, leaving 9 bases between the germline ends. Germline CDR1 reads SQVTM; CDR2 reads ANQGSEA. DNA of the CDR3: TGCAGCGTTGCTGCAGGGGCTGGAAACACCATATATTTT. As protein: CSVAAGAGNTIYF.

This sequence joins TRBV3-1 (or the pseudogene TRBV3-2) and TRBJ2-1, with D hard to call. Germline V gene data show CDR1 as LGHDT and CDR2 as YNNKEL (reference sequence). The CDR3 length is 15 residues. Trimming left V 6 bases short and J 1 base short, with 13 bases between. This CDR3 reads CASSLRSGSYNEQFF. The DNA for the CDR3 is TGTGCCAGCAGTCTTCGATCAGGTTCCTACAATGAGCAGTTCTTC.

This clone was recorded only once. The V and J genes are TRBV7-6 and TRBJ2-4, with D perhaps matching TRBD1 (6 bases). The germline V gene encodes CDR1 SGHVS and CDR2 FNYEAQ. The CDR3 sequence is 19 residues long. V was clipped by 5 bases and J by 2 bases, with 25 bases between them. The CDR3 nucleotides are TGTGCCAGCAGCCAAGACGGTCGACAGGTCCTAGGAACCAAAAACATTCAGTACTTC. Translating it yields CASSQDGRQVLGTKNIQYF.

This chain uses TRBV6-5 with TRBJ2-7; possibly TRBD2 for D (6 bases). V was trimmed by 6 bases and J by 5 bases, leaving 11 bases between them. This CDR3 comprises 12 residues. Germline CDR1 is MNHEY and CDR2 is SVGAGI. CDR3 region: CASRDPGDEQYF. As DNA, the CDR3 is TGTGCCAGCAGGGACCCGGGGGACGAGCAGTACTTC.